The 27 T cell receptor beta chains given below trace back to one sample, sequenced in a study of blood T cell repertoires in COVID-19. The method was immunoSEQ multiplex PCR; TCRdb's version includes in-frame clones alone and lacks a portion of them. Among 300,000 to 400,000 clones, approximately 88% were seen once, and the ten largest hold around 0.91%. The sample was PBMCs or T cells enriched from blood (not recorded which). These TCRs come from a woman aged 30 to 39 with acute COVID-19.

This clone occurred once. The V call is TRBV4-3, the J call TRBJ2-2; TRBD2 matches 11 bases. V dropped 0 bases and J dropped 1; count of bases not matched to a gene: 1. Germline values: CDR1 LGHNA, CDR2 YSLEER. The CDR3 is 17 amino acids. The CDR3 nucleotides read TGCGCCAGCAGCCAAGATCTAGCGGGGGGGAACACCGGGGAGCTGTTTTTT. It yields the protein CASSQDLAGGNTGELFF.

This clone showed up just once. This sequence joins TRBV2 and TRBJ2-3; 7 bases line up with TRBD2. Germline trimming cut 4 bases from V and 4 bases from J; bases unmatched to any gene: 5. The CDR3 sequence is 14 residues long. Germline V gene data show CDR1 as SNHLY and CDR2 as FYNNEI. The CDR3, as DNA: TGTGCCAGCAGTGGACTAGCAGTTGCAGATACGCAGTATTTT. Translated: CASSGLAVADTQYF. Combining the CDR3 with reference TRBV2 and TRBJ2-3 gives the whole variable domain EPEVTQTPSHQVTQMGQEVILRCVPISNHLYFYWYRQILGQKVEFLVSFYNNEISEKSEIFDDQFSVERPDGSNFTLKIRSTKLEDSAMYFCASSGLAVADTQYFGPGTRLTVL.

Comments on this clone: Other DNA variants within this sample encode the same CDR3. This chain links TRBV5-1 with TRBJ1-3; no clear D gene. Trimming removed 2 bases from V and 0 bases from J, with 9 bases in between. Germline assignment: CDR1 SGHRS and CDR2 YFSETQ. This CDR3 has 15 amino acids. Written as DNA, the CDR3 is TGCGCCAGCAGCTTAGGCGGAAGCTCTGGAAACACCATATATTTT. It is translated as CASSLGGSSGNTIYF.

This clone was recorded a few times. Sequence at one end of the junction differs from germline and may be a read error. The CDR3 sequence: CAKEGNQPQHF. CDR3 nucleotides: TGCGCCAAGGAGGGCAATCAGCCCCAGCATTTT. The chain joins TRBV27 to TRBJ1-5; D is unresolved. From germline, CDR1 is MNHEY and CDR2 SMNVEV (reference sequence). The CDR3 is made up of 11 amino acids.

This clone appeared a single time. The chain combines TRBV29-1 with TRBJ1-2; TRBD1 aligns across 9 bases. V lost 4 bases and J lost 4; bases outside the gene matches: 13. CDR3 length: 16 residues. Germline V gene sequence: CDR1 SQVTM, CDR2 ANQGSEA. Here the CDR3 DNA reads TGCAGCGTTGGAAGCTACTCGACAGGGGGACTCTATGGCTACACCTTC. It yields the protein CSVGSYSTGGLYGYTF.

As DNA, the CDR3 is TGTGCCAGCAGCTTGGGCAGGGTCGGTGTGGGCACTGAAGCTTTCTTT. It yields the protein CASSLGRVGVGTEAFF. The V and J genes are TRBV7-6 and TRBJ1-1; weak D call: TRBD1 (5 bases). The V gene lost 3 bases and the J gene lost 4 bases, with 18 bases spanning the gap. Germline V CDR1 and CDR2: SGHVS, FNYEAQ. The CDR3 covers 16 residues. The full variable domain, in which reference TRBV7-6 and TRBJ1-1 provide the parts outside the CDR3, is GAGVSQSPRYKVTKRGQDVALRCDPISGHVSLYWYRQALGQGPEFLTYFNYEAQQDKSGLPNDRFSAERPEGSISTLTIQRTEQRDSAMYRCASSLGRVGVGTEAFFGQGTRLTVV.

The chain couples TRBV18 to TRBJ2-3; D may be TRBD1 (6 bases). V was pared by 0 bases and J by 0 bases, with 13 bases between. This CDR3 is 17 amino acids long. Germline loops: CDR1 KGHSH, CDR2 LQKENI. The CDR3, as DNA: TGTGCCAGCTCACCACCAGCCAGGGGTACTAGCACAGATACGCAGTATTTT. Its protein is CASSPPARGTSTDTQYF.

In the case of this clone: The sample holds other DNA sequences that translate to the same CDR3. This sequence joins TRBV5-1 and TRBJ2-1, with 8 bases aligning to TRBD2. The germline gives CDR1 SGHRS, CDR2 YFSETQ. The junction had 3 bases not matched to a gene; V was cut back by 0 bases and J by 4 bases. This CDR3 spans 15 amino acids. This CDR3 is CASSLGGGLYNEQFF. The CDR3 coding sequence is TGCGCCAGCAGCTTGGGCGGGGGGCTATACAATGAGCAGTTCTTC.

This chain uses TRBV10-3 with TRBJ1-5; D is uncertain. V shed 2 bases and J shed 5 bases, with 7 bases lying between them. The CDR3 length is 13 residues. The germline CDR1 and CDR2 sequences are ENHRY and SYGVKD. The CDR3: CAISEPGDQPQHF. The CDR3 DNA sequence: TGTGCCATCAGTGAGCCCGGGGATCAGCCCCAGCATTTT.

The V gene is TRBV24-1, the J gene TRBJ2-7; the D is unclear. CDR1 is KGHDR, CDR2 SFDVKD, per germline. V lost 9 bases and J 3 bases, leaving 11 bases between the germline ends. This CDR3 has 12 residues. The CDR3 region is CATPNSCYEQYF. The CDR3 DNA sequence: TGTGCCACCCCTAATTCTTGCTACGAGCAGTACTTC.

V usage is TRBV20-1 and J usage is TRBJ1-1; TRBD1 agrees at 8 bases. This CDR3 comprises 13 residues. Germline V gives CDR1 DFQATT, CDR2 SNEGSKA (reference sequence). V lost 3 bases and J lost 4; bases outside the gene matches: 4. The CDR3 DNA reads TGCAGTGCTAGTCAGGGGGCCGGCACTGAAGCTTTCTTT. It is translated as CSASQGAGTEAFF.

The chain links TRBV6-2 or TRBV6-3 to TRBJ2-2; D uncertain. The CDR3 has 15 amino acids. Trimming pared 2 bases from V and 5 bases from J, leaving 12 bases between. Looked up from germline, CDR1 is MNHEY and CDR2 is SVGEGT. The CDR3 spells CASSYPNSVTGELFF. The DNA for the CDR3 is TGTGCCAGCAGTTACCCCAACTCGGTGACCGGGGAGCTGTTTTTT.

DNA for the CDR3: TGTGCCACCAGCAGAGATTTTTCCTCCGAAAAACTGTTTTTT. It translates to CATSRDFSSEKLFF. This chain links TRBV15 with TRBJ1-4; D call uncertain. V was shortened by 0 bases and J by 8 bases, with 10 bases between the two germline ends. From germline, CDR1 is LNHNV and CDR2 YYDKDF (reference sequence). The CDR3 has 14 amino acids.

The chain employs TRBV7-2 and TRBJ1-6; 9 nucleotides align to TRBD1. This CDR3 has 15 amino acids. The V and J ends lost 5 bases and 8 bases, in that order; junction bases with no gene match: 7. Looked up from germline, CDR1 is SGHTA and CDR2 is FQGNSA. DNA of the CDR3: TGTGCCAGCAGCCCTCACAGGGGGCCAGATTCACCCCTCCACTTT. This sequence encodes CASSPHRGPDSPLHF. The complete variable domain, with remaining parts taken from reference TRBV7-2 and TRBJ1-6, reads GAGVSQSPSNKVTEKGKDVELRCDPISGHTALYWYRQSLGQGLEFLIYFQGNSAPDKSGLPSDRFSAERTGGSVSTLTIQRTQQEDSAVYLCASSPHRGPDSPLHFGNGTRLTVT.

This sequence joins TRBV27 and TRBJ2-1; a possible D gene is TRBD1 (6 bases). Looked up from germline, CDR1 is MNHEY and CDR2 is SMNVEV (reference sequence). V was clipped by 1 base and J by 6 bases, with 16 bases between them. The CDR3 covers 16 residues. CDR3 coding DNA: TGTGCCAGCAGTTTATACAGGGTGTCACCCTCCAATGAGCAGTTCTTC. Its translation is CASSLYRVSPSNEQFF.

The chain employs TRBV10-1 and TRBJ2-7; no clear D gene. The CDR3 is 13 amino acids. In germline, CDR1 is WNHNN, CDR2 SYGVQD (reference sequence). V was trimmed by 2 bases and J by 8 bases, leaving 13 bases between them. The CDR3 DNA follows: TGCGCCAGCAGTGAGCAGCGACTTAGTAAGCAGTACTTC. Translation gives CASSEQRLSKQYF.

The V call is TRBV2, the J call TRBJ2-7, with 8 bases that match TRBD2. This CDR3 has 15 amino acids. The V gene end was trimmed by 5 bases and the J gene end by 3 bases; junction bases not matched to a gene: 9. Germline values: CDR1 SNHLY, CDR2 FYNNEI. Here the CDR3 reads CASSSFGTSSYEQYF. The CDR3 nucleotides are TGTGCCAGCAGTAGTTTCGGGACTAGTAGCTACGAGCAGTACTTC.

The DNA for the CDR3 is TGTGCCAGCAGGTTGACCGGGGGTTTTGATACGCAGTATTTT. This gives the protein CASRLTGGFDTQYF. The genes are TRBV5-5 and TRBJ2-3; weak D call: TRBD2 (6 bases). V lost 5 bases and J 6 bases, leaving 16 bases between the germline ends. The CDR3 loop spans 14 amino acids. Germline V gives CDR1 SGHKS, CDR2 YYEKEE (reference sequence).

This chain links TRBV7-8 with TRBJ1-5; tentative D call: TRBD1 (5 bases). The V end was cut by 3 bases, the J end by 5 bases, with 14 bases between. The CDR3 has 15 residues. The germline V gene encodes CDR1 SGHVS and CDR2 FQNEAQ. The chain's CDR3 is CASSFREGPDQPQHF. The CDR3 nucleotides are TGTGCCAGCAGCTTCAGGGAAGGGCCCGATCAGCCCCAGCATTTT. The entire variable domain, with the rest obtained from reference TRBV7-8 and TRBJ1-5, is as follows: GAGVSQSPRYKVAKRGQDVALRCDPISGHVSLFWYQQALGQGPEFLTYFQNEAQLDKSGLPSDRFFAERPEGSVSTLKIQRTQQEDSAVYLCASSFREGPDQPQHFGDGTRLSIL.

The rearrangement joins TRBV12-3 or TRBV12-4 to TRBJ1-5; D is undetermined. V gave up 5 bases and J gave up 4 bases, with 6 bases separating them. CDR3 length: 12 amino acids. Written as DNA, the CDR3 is TGTGCCAGCAGTCCCCCGAATCAGCCCCAGCATTTT. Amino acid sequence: CASSPPNQPQHF.

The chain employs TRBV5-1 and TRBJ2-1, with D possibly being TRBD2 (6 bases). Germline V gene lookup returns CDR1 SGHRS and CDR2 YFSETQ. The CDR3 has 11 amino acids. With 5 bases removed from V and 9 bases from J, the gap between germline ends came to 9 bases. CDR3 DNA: TGCGCCAGCAGGACGGGAGTTGAGCAGTTCTTC. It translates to CASRTGVEQFF. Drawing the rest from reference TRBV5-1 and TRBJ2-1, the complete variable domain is KAGVTQTPRYLIKTRGQQVTLSCSPISGHRSVSWYQQTPGQGLQFLFEYFSETQRNKGNFPGRFSGRQFSNSRSEMNVSTLELGDSALYLCASRTGVEQFFGPGTRLTVL.

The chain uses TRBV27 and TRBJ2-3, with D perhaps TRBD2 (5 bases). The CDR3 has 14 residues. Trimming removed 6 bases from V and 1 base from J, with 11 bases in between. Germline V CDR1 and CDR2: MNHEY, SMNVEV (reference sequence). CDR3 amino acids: CASRRSGGTDTQYF. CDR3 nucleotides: TGTGCCAGCAGGAGATCCGGGGGCACAGATACGCAGTATTTT.

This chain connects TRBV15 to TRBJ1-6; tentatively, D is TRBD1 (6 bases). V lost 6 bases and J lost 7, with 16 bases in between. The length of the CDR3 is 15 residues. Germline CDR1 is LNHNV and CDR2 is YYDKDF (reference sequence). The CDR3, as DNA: TGTGCCACCAGATACAGGGTCACGGAAAATTCACCCCTCCACTTT. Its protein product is CATRYRVTENSPLHF.

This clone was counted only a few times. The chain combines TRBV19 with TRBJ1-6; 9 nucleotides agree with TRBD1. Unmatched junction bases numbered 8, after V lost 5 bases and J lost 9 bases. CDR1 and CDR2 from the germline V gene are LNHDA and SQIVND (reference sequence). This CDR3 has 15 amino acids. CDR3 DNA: TGTGCCAGTAGTCCTCCGGGACAGGGAGGTTCACCCCTCCACTTT. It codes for CASSPPGQGGSPLHF. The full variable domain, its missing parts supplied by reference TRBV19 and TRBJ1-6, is DGGITQSPKYLFRKEGQNVTLSCEQNLNHDAMYWYRQDPGQGLRLIYYSQIVNDFQKGDIAEGYSVSREKKESFPLTVTSAQKNPTAFYLCASSPPGQGGSPLHFGNGTRLTVT.

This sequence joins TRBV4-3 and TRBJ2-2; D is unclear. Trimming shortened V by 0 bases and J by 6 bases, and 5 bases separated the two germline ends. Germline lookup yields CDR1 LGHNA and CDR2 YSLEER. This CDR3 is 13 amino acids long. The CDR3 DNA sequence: TGCGCCAGCAGCCAAGACCTCGCCGGGGAGCTGTTTTTT. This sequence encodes CASSQDLAGELFF.

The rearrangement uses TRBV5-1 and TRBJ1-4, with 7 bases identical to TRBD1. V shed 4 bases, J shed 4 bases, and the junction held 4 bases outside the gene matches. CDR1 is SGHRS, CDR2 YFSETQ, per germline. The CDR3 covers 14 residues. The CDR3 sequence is CASSRDSINEKLFF. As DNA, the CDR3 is TGCGCCAGCAGCCGGGACAGCATTAATGAAAAACTGTTTTTT.

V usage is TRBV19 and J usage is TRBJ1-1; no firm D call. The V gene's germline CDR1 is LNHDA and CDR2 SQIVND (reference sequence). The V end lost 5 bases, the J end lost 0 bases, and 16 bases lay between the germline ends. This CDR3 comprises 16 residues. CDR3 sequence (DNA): TGTGCCAGTAGTGAGGGTAGAGCCCCCATGAACACTGAAGCTTTCTTT. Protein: CASSEGRAPMNTEAFF.